Sequencing of this T cell receptor beta chain was carried out in a study of blood T cells in healthy people across ages. Study observations and caveats: The long-lived group displayed more naive CD4+ cells, plus higher diversity, than the aged donors did.

As concerns this clonotype: As yet, its antigen is unknown.

CDR3 length: 14 residues. Trimming took off 4 bases at V and 1 base at J, with 13 bases between the two ends. Germline CDR1 reads SQVTM; CDR2 reads ANQGSEA. Next came a second PCR, run for roughly 6 to 11 cycles, which used a sample-barcoded 5' primer along with a J-beta primer mix. Researchers report that a template-switch adaptor with 12 random nucleotides tagged each cDNA molecule. Sequencing recovered at least 3 million CDR3-containing paired-end reads from each sample. TCRdb used MiXCR to reprocess the 5' RACE reads, holding one entry per CDR3 protein. The sample shows some 900,000 distinct CDR3 sequences, 29% of them seen only once.

This clonotype was obtained from a woman older than 75 in good health. The specimen was blood. The V and J genes are TRBV29-1 and TRBJ1-1, with no clear D. The CDR3 here is CSVAGLIPNTEAFF. The CDR3 DNA sequence: TGCAGCGTTGCGGGGTTGATACCGAACACTGAAGCTTTCTTT.